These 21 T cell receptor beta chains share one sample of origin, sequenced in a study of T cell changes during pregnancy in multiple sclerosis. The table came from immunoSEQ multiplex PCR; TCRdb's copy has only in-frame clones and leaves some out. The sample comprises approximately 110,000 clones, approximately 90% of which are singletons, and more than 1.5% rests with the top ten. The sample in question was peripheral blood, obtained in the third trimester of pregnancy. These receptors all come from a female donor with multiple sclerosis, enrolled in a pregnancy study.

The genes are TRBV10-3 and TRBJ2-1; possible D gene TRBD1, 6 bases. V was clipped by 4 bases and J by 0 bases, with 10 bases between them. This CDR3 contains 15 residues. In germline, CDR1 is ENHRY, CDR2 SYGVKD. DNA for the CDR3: TGTGCCATCAGTGGTAGGGGGAGCTCCTACAATGAGCAGTTCTTC. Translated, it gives CAISGRGSSYNEQFF.

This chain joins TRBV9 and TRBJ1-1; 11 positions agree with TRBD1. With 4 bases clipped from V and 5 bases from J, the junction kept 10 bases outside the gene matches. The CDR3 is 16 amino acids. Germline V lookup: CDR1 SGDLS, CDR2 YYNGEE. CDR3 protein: CASSPRTGGEGTEAFF. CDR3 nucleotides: TGTGCCAGCAGCCCTCGGACAGGGGGCGAGGGTACTGAAGCTTTCTTT. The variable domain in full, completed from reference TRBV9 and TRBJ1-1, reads DSGVTQTPKHLITATGQRVTLRCSPRSGDLSVYWYQQSLDQGLQFLIQYYNGEERAKGNILERFSAQQFPDLHSELNLSSLELGDSALYFCASSPRTGGEGTEAFFGQGTRLTVV.

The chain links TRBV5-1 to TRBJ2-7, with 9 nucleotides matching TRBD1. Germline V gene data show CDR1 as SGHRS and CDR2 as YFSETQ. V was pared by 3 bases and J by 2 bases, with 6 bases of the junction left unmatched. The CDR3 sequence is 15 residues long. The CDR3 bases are TGCGCCAGCAGCTCGACCGGGACAGGGACCTACGAGCAGTACTTC. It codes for CASSSTGTGTYEQYF.

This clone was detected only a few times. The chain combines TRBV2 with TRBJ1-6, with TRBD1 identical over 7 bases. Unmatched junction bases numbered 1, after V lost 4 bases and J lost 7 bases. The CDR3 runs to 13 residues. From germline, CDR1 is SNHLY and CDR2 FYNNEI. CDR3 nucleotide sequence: TGTGCCAGCAGTGGACAGGGAAATTCACCCCTCCACTTT. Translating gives CASSGQGNSPLHF.

The CDR3 here is CASKGLQNTEAFF. Here the CDR3 DNA reads TGTGCCAGCAAGGGACTCCAGAACACTGAAGCTTTCTTT. This rearrangement joins TRBV6-1 to TRBJ1-1, with D possibly matching TRBD1 (5 bases). The CDR3 sequence is 13 residues long. Germline V gene sequence: CDR1 MNHNS, CDR2 SASEGT. V lost 7 bases to trimming and J lost 1 base, with 10 bases between them.

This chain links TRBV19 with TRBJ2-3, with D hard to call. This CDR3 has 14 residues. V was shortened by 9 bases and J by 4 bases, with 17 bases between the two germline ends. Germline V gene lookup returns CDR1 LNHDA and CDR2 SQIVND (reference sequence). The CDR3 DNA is TGTGCCAGCCGATCGACCCGCCAGGCAGATACGCAGTATTTT. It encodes CASRSTRQADTQYF.

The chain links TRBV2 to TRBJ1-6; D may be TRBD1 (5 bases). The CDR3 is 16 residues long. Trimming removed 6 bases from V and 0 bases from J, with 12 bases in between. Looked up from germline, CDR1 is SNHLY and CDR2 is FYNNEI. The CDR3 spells CASSPGGSSYNSPLHF. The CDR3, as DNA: TGTGCCAGCAGCCCGGGGGGGAGCTCCTATAATTCACCCCTCCACTTT.

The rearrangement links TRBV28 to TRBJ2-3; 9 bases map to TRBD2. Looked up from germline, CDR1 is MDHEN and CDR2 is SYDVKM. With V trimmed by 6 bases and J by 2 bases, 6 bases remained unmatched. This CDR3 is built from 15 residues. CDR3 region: CASSLSGSDTDTQYF. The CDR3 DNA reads TGTGCCAGCAGCCTTAGCGGGAGCGACACAGATACGCAGTATTTT.

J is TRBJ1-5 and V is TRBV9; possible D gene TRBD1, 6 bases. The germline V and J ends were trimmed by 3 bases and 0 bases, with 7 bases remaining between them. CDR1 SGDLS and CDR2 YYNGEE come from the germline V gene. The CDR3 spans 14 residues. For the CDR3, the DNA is TGTGCCAGCAGCGAGGGGGATAGCAATCAGCCCCAGCATTTT. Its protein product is CASSEGDSNQPQHF.

The CDR3 nucleotides are TGCGCCAGCAGCTTTGAGGGGGTTGAGCAGTTCTTC. It translates to CASSFEGVEQFF. The chain combines TRBV5-1 with TRBJ2-1, with D possibly matching TRBD1 (6 bases). The germline V gene has CDR1 SGHRS and CDR2 YFSETQ. CDR3 size: 12 residues. Trimming stripped 2 bases from V and 9 bases from J, with 9 bases between.

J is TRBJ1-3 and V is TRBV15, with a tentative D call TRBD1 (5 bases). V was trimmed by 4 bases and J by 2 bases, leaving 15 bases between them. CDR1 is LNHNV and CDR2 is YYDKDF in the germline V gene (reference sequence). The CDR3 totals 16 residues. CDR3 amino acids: CATSTPRRDPGNTIYF. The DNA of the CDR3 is TGTGCCACCAGCACCCCCCGGCGGGACCCTGGAAACACCATATATTTT. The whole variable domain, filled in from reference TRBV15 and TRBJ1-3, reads DAMVIQNPRYQVTQFGKPVTLSCSQTLNHNVMYWYQQKSSQAPKLLFHYYDKDFNNEADTPDNFQSRRPNTSFCFLDIRSPGLGDTAMYLCATSTPRRDPGNTIYFGEGSWLTVV.

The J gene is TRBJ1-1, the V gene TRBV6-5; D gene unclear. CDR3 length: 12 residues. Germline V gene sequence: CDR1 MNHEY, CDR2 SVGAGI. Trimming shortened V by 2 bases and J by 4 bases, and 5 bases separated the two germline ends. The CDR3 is CASSYPLTEAFF. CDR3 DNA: TGTGCCAGCAGTTACCCCCTCACTGAAGCTTTCTTT.

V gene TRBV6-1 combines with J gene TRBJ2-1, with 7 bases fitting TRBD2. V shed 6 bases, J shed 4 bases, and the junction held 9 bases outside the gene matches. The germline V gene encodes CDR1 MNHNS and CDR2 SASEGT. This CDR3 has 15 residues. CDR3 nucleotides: TGTGCCAGCAGACCGACTAGCTCCCTTTACAATGAGCAGTTCTTC. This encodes CASRPTSSLYNEQFF.

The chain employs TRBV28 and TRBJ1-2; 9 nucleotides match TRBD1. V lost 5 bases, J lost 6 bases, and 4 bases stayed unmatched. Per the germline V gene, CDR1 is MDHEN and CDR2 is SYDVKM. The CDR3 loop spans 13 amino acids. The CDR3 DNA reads TGTGCCAGCAGTCGGGACAGGGTGGATGGCTACACCTTC. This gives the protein CASSRDRVDGYTF.

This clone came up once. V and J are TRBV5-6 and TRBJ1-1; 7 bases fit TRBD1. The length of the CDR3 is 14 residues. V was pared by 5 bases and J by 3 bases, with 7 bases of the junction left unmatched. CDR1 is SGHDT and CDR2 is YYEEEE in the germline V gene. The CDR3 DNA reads TGTGCCAGCAGTCACAGGGGCCGGGACACTGAAGCTTTCTTT. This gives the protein CASSHRGRDTEAFF.

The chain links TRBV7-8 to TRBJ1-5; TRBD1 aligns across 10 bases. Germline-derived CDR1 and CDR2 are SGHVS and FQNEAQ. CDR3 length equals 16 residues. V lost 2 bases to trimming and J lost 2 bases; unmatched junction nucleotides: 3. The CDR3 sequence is CASSLTGTGGNQPQHF. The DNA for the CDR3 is TGTGCCAGCAGCTTAACTGGGACAGGGGGCAATCAGCCCCAGCATTTT.

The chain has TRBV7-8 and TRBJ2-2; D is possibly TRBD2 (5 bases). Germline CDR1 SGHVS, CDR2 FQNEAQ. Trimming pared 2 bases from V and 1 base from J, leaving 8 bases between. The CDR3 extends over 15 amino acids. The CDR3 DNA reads TGTGCCAGCAGCTTAATTCGGGGGAACACCGGGGAGCTGTTTTTT. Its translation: CASSLIRGNTGELFF. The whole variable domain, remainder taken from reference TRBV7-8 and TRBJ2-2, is GAGVSQSPRYKVAKRGQDVALRCDPISGHVSLFWYQQALGQGPEFLTYFQNEAQLDKSGLPSDRFFAERPEGSVSTLKIQRTQQEDSAVYLCASSLIRGNTGELFFGEGSRLTVL.

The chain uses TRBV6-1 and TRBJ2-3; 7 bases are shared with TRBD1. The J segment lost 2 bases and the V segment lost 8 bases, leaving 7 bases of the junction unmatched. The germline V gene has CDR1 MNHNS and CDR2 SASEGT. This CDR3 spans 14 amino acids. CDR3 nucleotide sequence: TGTGCCAGCCGAAGGGACAGAGACACAGATACGCAGTATTTT. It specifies CASRRDRDTDTQYF.

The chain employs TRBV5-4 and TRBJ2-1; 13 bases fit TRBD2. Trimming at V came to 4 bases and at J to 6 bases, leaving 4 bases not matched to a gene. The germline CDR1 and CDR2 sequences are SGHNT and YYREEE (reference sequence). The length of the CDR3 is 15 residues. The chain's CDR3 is CASSAGLAGFNEQFF. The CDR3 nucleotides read TGTGCCAGCAGCGCGGGACTAGCGGGATTCAATGAGCAGTTCTTC.

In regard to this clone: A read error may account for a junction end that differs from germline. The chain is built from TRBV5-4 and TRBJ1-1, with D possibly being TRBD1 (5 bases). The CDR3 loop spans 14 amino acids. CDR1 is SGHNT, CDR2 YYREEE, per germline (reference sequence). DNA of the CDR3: TGTGCCAGCAGCTTGTGGGGCCAGAACACTGAGGCTTTCTTT. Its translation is CASSLWGQNTEAFF.

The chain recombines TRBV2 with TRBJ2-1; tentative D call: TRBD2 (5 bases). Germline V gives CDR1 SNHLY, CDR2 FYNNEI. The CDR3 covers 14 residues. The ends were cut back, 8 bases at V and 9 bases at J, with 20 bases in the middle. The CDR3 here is CASGKDGARGEQFF. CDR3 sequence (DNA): TGTGCCAGCGGTAAGGACGGAGCCCGGGGTGAGCAGTTCTTC.